This T cell receptor (beta chain) was sequenced during a study of radiotherapy plus CTLA-4 blockade in lung cancer. In the study overall: Of all patients, approximately 20% responded objectively and roughly 31% showed disease control.

The V and J ends lost 5 bases and 7 bases, in that order; junction bases with no gene match: 12. The CDR3 sequence is 15 residues long. Germline CDR1 reads MNHNY; CDR2 reads SVGAGI (reference sequence). For this clone: What it binds is unknown.

Study-wide results and caveats: An expansion of tumor-derived TCR clones occurred in blood after radiotherapy plus ipilimumab. Reportedly, early blood T cell clone dynamics best predicted response, with interferon-beta.

Chemo-refractory metastatic non-small-cell lung cancer patients received focal radiation with ipilimumab CTLA-4 blockade. Assay used: immunoSEQ multiplex PCR; TCRdb lists only in-frame clones, some missing. The sample gives around 40,000 clones, 60% to 80% of which show up once; around a tenth is in the top ten. The chain employs TRBV6-6 and TRBJ2-5, with 8 bases that match TRBD1. The sequencing here drew on peripheral blood, taken from a patient treated with radiotherapy plus ipilimumab. This receptor was identified in a human donor with non-small cell lung cancer who had stable disease on radiotherapy plus ipilimumab. The CDR3 loop reads CASSNSQGALGTQYF. The CDR3 region has the DNA TGTGCCAGCAGTAATTCCCAGGGGGCGTTGGGGACCCAGTACTTC.